Below are 21 T cell receptor beta chains sequenced from a single sample in a study of blood T cell repertoires in COVID-19. Some clones are missing from TCRdb's copy, which holds only in-frame ones; the method was immunoSEQ multiplex PCR. This table has about 180,000 clones, about 80% appearing once. The sequenced material came from PBMCs or T cells enriched from blood (not recorded which). These TCRs come from a man aged 55 to 70 who had been exposed to COVID-19.

The rearrangement joins TRBV5-6 to TRBJ2-1; possibly TRBD1 for D (5 bases). V was pared by 4 bases and J by 7 bases, with 12 bases between. There are 13 residues in the CDR3. CDR1 is SGHDT and CDR2 is YYEEEE in the germline V gene. The CDR3: CASSNYRYNEQFF. Written as DNA, the CDR3 is TGTGCCAGCAGCAATTACAGGTATAATGAGCAGTTCTTC.

V and J are TRBV29-1 and TRBJ2-5; D is possibly TRBD2 (7 bases). The CDR3 is 13 amino acids. Germline lookup yields CDR1 SQVTM and CDR2 ANQGSEA. With 7 bases removed from V and 5 bases from J, the gap between germline ends came to 17 bases. The CDR3 loop reads CSADGGGGETQYF. In nucleotides, the CDR3 is TGCAGCGCCGATGGGGGGGGCGGGGAGACCCAGTACTTC.

The chain employs TRBV7-8 and TRBJ1-5, with D perhaps TRBD1 (5 bases). The germline V gene has CDR1 SGHVS and CDR2 FQNEAQ. This CDR3 has 16 amino acids. The germline V and J ends were trimmed by 4 bases and 0 bases, with 13 bases remaining between them. CDR3 nucleotide sequence: TGTGCCAGCAGCTCCGACAGTCTATATAGCAATCAGCCCCAGCATTTT. Its protein product is CASSSDSLYSNQPQHF.

A single count supports this clone. The chain has TRBV6-1 and TRBJ1-5; weak D call: TRBD1 (5 bases). Germline-derived CDR1 and CDR2 are MNHNS and SASEGT. V was clipped by 3 bases and J by 0 bases, with 18 bases between them. CDR3 length: 18 amino acids. The CDR3 DNA reads TGTGCCAGCAGTGAGGAGGGGACCTCTTTTTTTAGCAATCAGCCCCAGCATTTT. It codes for CASSEEGTSFFSNQPQHF.

Only one count was recorded for this clone. The CDR3 loop is CSAGQGDEQFF. CDR3 DNA: TGCAGTGCTGGACAGGGTGATGAGCAGTTCTTC. The chain links TRBV20-1 to TRBJ2-1; TRBD1 matches at 8 bases. Trimming cost V 5 bases and J 8 bases; bases outside gene matches: 2. The length of the CDR3 is 11 residues. CDR1 and CDR2 (germline): DFQATT, SNEGSKA (reference sequence).

The J gene is TRBJ2-5, the V gene TRBV9, with D possibly TRBD1 on 7 matching bases. The CDR3 runs to 15 residues. The V end lost 4 bases, the J end lost 5 bases, and 18 bases lay between the germline ends. In germline, CDR1 is SGDLS, CDR2 YYNGEE. The CDR3 bases are TGTGCCAGCAGCCCAGGGACAGCCAGCGGGGAGACCCAGTACTTC. Its protein is CASSPGTASGETQYF.

This chain links TRBV29-1 with TRBJ1-2; tentatively, D is TRBD1 (6 bases). The V gene's germline CDR1 is SQVTM and CDR2 ANQGSEA. The CDR3 is 16 amino acids. V lost 0 bases, J lost 2 bases, and 16 bases lay in between. The CDR3 DNA follows: TGCAGCGTTGAAGAACAGGGTCTCTTTTCAAACTATGGCTACACCTTC. It specifies CSVEEQGLFSNYGYTF.

The chain combines TRBV7-6 with TRBJ2-3; the match to TRBD2 covers 9 bases. The CDR3 is 16 residues long. Germline CDR1 reads SGHVS; CDR2 reads FNYEAQ. V was clipped by 1 base and J by 3 bases; unmatched bases: 5. The CDR3: CASSLVAGGQTDTQYF. The CDR3 DNA reads TGTGCCAGCAGCTTAGTGGCGGGAGGGCAGACAGATACGCAGTATTTT.

On this clone: The sample carries other DNA sequences with the same CDR3. The chain has TRBV28 and TRBJ2-7, with 8 bases lining up with TRBD2. V dropped 5 bases and J dropped 9; count of bases not matched to a gene: 9. Germline V CDR1 and CDR2: MDHEN, SYDVKM. There are 13 residues in the CDR3. CDR3 region: CASSPPGGLAQYF. DNA of the CDR3: TGTGCCAGCAGTCCCCCGGGAGGGCTAGCGCAGTACTTC.

This chain links TRBV28 with TRBJ2-5, with D perhaps matching TRBD1 (5 bases). The CDR3 has 14 residues. V lost 3 bases, J lost 5 bases, and 13 bases lay in between. Germline V gene sequence: CDR1 MDHEN, CDR2 SYDVKM. CDR3 DNA sequence: TGTGCCAGCAGTTTGAACTCAGGGTTGGAGACCCAGTACTTC. It translates to CASSLNSGLETQYF.

This chain connects TRBV11-3 to TRBJ2-1; 7 nucleotides align to TRBD2. The CDR3 covers 12 residues. V lost 5 bases and J lost 6; bases outside the gene matches: 1. Germline CDR1 reads SGHNT; CDR2 reads YENEEA. The CDR3, as DNA: TGTGCCAGCAGCCGGGAGGCCAATGAGCAGTTCTTC. This translates into CASSREANEQFF.

The chain is built from TRBV7-5 and TRBJ2-7; the table names TRBD2, a call not compared with the DNA. TRBV7-5 is labeled a pseudogene. CDR3 length: 17 amino acids. In DNA, the CDR3 is TGTGTCAGAAGCCAGACTAGGCGTAGCGGGAGTCCCTACGAGCAGTACTTC. It encodes CVRSQTRRSGSPYEQYF.

The CDR3 nucleotides are TGTGCCAGTAGCCCTCATACAGGGGCCATGGGCCCTGAAGCTTTCTTT. Translating it yields CASSPHTGAMGPEAFF. The chain joins TRBV19 to TRBJ1-1; 7 bases are shared with TRBD1. This CDR3 comprises 16 residues. Trimming removed 6 bases from V and 6 bases from J; junction bases left unmatched: 16. Per germline, CDR1 LNHDA and CDR2 SQIVND (reference sequence).

This rearrangement joins TRBV18 to TRBJ2-7; TRBD1 aligns across 8 bases. Germline CDR1 is KGHSH and CDR2 is LQKENI. The trim removed 3 bases at V and 3 bases at J, leaving 7 bases unmatched. CDR3 length: 15 residues. CDR3 sequence (DNA): TGTGCCAGCTCACCCCGGACAGGGCCCTTCTACGAGCAGTACTTC. Encoded protein: CASSPRTGPFYEQYF.

The chain joins TRBV3-1 (or the pseudogene TRBV3-2) to TRBJ2-5, with 7 bases fitting TRBD2. The CDR3 spans 14 residues. With V trimmed by 4 bases and J by 6 bases, 8 bases remained unmatched. The germline V gene has CDR1 LGHDT and CDR2 YNNKEL (reference sequence). CDR3 in amino acids: CASSPGLPGKTQYF. As DNA, the CDR3 is TGTGCCAGCAGCCCGGGACTACCGGGGAAGACCCAGTACTTC.

The V and J genes are TRBV19 and TRBJ1-1; possibly TRBD1 for D (5 bases). The V gene lost 5 bases and the J gene lost 3 bases, with 10 bases spanning the gap. Germline V lookup: CDR1 LNHDA, CDR2 SQIVND (reference sequence). CDR3 length: 13 residues. DNA of the CDR3: TGTGCCAGTAGTCCCCCAGGGTACACTGAAGCTTTCTTT. It encodes CASSPPGYTEAFF.

The chain has TRBV5-4 and TRBJ2-3; TRBD2 matches at 14 bases. The CDR3 totals 15 residues. Per the germline V gene, CDR1 is SGHNT and CDR2 is YYREEE (reference sequence). The V and J ends lost 4 bases and 6 bases, in that order; junction bases with no gene match: 4. The CDR3 coding sequence is TGTGCCAGCAGCAGGACTAGCGGGAGGTCGGATACGCAGTATTTT. It translates to CASSRTSGRSDTQYF.

The chain recombines TRBV2 with TRBJ1-3, with unresolved D. Deletions cut 5 bases from V and 3 bases from J, with 11 bases between. Germline V gene lookup returns CDR1 SNHLY and CDR2 FYNNEI. The CDR3 runs to 14 residues. CDR3 sequence (DNA): TGTGCCAGCAGTCGGCAGCAGCGTGGAAACACCATATATTTT. Amino acids: CASSRQQRGNTIYF.

This chain uses TRBV6-2 or TRBV6-3 with TRBJ1-2; 8 bases are shared with TRBD1. The trim removed 5 bases at V and 2 bases at J, leaving 4 bases unmatched. Per the germline V gene, CDR1 is MNHEY and CDR2 is SVGEGT. This CDR3 spans 14 amino acids. This chain's CDR3 is CASSRRTGNYGYTF. CDR3 nucleotides: TGTGCCAGCAGTCGAAGGACAGGGAACTATGGCTACACCTTC.

This rearrangement joins TRBV6-1 to TRBJ1-4; D remains ambiguous. Between the trimmed V and J ends, which lost 1 base and 0 bases, there was a span of 9 bases. The CDR3 totals 16 residues. Germline CDR1 and CDR2: MNHNS and SASEGT. The CDR3 DNA follows: TGTGCCAGCAGTGAAGGCGTCACCACAACTAATGAAAAACTGTTTTTT. Its translation: CASSEGVTTTNEKLFF.

The gene calls are TRBV7-8 and TRBJ1-1, with D possibly being TRBD1 (6 bases). V was pared by 5 bases and J by 0 bases, with 25 bases between. The CDR3 is 19 residues long. Germline loops: CDR1 SGHVS, CDR2 FQNEAQ. As DNA, the CDR3 is TGTGCCAGCAGCCACCACAGGGATCGGGGGGGGGATATGAACACTGAAGCTTTCTTT. It encodes CASSHHRDRGGDMNTEAFF.